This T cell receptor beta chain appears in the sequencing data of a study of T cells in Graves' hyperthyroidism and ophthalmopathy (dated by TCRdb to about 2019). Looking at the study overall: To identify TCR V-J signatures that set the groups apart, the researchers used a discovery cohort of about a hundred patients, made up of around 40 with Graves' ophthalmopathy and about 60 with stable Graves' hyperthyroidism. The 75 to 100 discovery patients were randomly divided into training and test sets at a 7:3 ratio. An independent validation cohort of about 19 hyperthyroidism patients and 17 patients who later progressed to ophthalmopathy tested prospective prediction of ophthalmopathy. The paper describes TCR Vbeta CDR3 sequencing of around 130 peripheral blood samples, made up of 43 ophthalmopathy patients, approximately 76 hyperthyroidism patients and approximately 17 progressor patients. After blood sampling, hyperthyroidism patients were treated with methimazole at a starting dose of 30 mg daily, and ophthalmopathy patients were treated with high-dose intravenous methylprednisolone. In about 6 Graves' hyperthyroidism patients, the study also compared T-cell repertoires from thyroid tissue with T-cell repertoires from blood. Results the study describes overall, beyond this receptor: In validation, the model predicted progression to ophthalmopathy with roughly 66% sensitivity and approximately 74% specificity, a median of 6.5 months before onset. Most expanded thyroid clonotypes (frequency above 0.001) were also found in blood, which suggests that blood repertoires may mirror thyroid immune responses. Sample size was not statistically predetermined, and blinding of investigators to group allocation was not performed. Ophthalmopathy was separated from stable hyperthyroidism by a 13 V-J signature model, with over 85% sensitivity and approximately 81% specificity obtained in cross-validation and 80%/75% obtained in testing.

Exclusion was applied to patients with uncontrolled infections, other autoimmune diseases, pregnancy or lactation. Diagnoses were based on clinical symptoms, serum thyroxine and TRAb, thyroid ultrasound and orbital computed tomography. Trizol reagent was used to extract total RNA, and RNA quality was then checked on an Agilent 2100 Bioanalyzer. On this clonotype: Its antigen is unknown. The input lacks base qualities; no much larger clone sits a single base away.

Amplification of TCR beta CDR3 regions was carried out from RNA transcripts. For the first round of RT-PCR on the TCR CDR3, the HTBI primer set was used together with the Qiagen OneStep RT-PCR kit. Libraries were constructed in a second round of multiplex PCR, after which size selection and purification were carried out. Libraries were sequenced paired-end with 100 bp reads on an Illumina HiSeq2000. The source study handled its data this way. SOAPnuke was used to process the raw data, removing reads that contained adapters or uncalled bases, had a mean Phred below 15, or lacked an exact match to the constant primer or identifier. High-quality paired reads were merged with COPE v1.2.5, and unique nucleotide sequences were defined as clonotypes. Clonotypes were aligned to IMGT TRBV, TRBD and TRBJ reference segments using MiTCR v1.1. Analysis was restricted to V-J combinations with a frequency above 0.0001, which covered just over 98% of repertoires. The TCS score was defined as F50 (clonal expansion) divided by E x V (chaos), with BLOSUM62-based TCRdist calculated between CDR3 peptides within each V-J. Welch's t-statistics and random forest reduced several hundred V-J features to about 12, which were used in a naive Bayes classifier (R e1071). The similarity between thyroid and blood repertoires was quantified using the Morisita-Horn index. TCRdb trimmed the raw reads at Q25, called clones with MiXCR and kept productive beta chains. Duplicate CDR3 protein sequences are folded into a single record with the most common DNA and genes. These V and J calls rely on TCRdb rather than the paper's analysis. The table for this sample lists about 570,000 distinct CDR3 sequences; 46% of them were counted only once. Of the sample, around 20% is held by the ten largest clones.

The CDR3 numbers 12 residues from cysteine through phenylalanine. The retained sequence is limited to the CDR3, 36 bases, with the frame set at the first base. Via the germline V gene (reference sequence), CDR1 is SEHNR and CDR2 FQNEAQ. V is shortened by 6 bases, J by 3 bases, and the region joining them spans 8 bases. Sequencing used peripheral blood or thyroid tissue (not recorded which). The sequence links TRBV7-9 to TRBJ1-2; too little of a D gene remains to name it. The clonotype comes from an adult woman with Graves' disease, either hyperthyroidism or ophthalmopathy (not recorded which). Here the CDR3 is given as CASSPQDYGYTF. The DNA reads TGTGCCAGCAGTCCACAAGACTATGGCTACACCTTC. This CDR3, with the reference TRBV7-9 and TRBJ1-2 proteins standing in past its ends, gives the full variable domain DTGVSQNPRHKITKRGQNVTFRCDPISEHNRLYWYRQTLGQGPEFLTYFQNEAQLEKSRLLSDRFSAERPKGSFSTLEIQRTEQGDSAMYLCASSPQDYGYTFGSGTRLTVV.